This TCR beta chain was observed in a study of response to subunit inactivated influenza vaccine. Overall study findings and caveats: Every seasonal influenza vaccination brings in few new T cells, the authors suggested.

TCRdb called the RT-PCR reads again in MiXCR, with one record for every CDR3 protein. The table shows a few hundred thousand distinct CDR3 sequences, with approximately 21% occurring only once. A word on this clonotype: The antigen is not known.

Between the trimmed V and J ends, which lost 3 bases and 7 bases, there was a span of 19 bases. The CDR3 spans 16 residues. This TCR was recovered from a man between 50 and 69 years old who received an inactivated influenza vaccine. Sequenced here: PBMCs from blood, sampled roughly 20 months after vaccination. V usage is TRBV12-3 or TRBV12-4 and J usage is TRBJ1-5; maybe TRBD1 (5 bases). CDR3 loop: CASSLRAVGGGQPQHF. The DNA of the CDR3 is TGTGCCAGCAGTTTGAGGGCTGTTGGGGGAGGGCAGCCCCAGCATTTT.